This T cell receptor beta chain stems from a study of T cell changes during pregnancy in multiple sclerosis. Profiled with immunoSEQ multiplex PCR; TCRdb holds only in-frame clones, not every one. The sample consists of 35,000 to 45,000 clones, nearly 90% of them appearing once. Germline V lookup: CDR1 SGDLS, CDR2 YYNGEE. The CDR3 has 16 amino acids. V dropped 4 bases and J dropped 5 bases, with 21 bases sitting between them. This chain links TRBV9 with TRBJ1-2, with D maybe TRBD1 (6 bases). The receptor was derived from a female donor with multiple sclerosis, enrolled in a pregnancy study. The source was CD4+ T cells from peripheral blood mononuclear cells, collected after pregnancy. CDR3 in amino acids: CASSMDSLPLLYGYTF. The CDR3 DNA sequence: TGTGCCAGCAGCATGGACAGCCTTCCCCTCCTTTATGGCTACACCTTC.